Listed here is a single TCR beta chain. This clonotype was seen at least ten times. The specificity of this receptor is unknown. Base qualities are not provided; no much larger clone lies one nucleotide away. The method behind the library was 5' RACE. The sequencing machine was a NextSeq 500. The TCR library protocol attached a unique molecular identifier to each TCR cDNA molecule to allow correction of PCR and sequencing errors. The paper's data handling went like this. TCR identification, UMI-based error correction and CDR3 extraction were performed with Decombinator tools. TCRs above a frequency of 2 per 1,000, corresponding to the top 1% of the tumor frequency distribution, were defined as expanded. Expanded tumor TCRs were classed as regional if statistically deemed absent (corrected P<0.05) from at least one tumor region, otherwise ubiquitous. Renyi diversity was calculated using the R vegan package after each repertoire was subsampled 100 times to 5,000 TCRs. To build CDR3 similarity networks, amino acid triplet string-kernel similarity was used, and CDR3s were connected when their pairwise similarity was above 0.82. The public reads were reprocessed in TCRdb via fastp at Q25 and MiXCR, keeping in-frame beta chains. One record per CDR3 amino acid sequence lists the most common genes and DNA. The authors' filters were not applied to this entry. In this sample the table shows about 10,000 distinct CDR3 sequences, under 6.5% of which occur a single time. Jointly, the top ten make up approximately 7.1% of the sample.

Trimming takes 2 bases off V and 1 base off J; junction bases not matched to a gene: 3. CDR1 and CDR2 are drawn from the germline V gene (reference sequence): DFQATT, SNEGSKA. Counted from cysteine to phenylalanine, this CDR3 has 14 amino acids. The read is trimmed to its CDR3 DNA, 42 bases read in frame from base 1. This specimen belongs to a study of spatial heterogeneity in lung cancer (dated by TCRdb to about 2019). For context, the study as a whole: Beta-chain transcripts were consistently detected in greater numbers than alpha-chain transcripts, which likely reflects a higher abundance of beta-chain transcripts. In tumor regions, TCR transcript counts showed a strong correlation with a T cell transcriptional module score from matched bulk RNA-seq. In the raw uncorrected reads, each unique combination of TCR and UMI appeared on average more than ten times. In non-small cell lung cancer, the study made a quantitative comparison of TCR alpha and beta repertoires among multiple tumor regions, matched nontumor lung and blood. Nonsynonymous mutation counts, determined by whole-exome sequencing of tumor tissue, were related to features of the TCR repertoire. Both alpha and beta chains were TCR-sequenced in approximately 200 tumor regions, some 64 matched nontumor lung samples and 45 to 60 PBMC samples obtained at surgery.

The sample's time point label, decoded: sample taken at primary tumor resection. Samples were obtained from around 72 patients with early-stage, untreated non-small cell lung cancer from the lung TRACERx cohort. Without any cell sorting, TCR sequencing was performed on whole RNA extracted either from tumor and nontumor lung tissue or from cryopreserved PBMC samples. Patients were selected for TCR sequencing only if sufficient RNA was available from at least two tumor regions. A lung pathologist reviewed the tumor and adjacent nontumor lung specimens before the specimens were selected. Broader findings and caveats from the paper: TCR-seq coverage of tumor T cells was estimated to be only roughly 7% for alpha chains and more than 11% for beta chains. Counts of ubiquitous and regional expanded TCRs were found to correlate with counts of ubiquitous and regional nonsynonymous mutations, respectively. A correlation was observed between the number of expanded intratumoral alpha and beta TCRs and the tumor nonsynonymous mutation count. Confirming at a functional level the hypothesis that regional TCRs recognize regional mutations was considered to require additional single-cell paired TCR alpha and beta sequencing.

The sample in question was lung tumor tissue, obtained at surgery. This chain joins TRBV20-1 to TRBJ2-5, with 8 central nucleotides matching TRBD2. The clonotype originates from a female donor with early-stage non-small cell lung cancer. In nucleotide form, the sequence is TGCAGTGCTAGATGGGGACTAGTCCAAGAGACCCAGTACTTC. The translation is CSARWGLVQETQYF.